This TCR beta chain is from a study of siplizumab effects on memory and regulatory T cells. Study results and limitations: Siplizumab led to significantly less abundant alloreactive sequences that could be traced back to unstimulated CD4+ memory cells. Naive T cells were seen as more diverse than memory cells and as major alloresponse contributors. In roughly 75-95% of proliferating CD4+ or CD8+ clones, a naive or memory phenotype could not be assigned. Where siplizumab was present, mappable alloreactive CD4+ clones averaged around 70% Treg-derived, compared with around 27% in controls.

Notes on this clone: The antigen remains unidentified.

The protocol was immunoSEQ multiplex PCR, while the TCRdb copy is restricted to in-frame clones and leaves out a portion. The repertoire consists of more than 85,000 clones, with 92% occurring once and the leading ten covering roughly 0.78%. There are 12 residues in the CDR3. The germline V gene has CDR1 SQVTM and CDR2 ANQGSEA. V lost 4 bases and J 9 bases, leaving 13 bases between the germline ends. This TCR was recovered from a human donor in good health. The source material was Tregs sorted from blood. The chain carries TRBV29-1 and TRBJ2-1; D is unclear. CDR3 loop: CSVGGPFGEQFF. The CDR3 DNA reads TGCAGCGTTGGCGGCCCATTCGGTGAGCAGTTCTTC.